This T cell receptor (beta chain) was recorded in a study of blood T cell repertoires in COVID-19. In the study overall: The United States, Italy and Spain supplied acute and convalescent COVID-19 samples. The cDNA or gDNA used as material had been derived from T cells, B-cell-depleted T cells, or PBMCs.

The CDR3 length is 18 residues. Germline values: CDR1 KGHSH, CDR2 LQKENI. The junction had 6 bases not matched to a gene; V was cut back by 4 bases and J by 1 base. This clone occurred a few times. The authors' processing: For nucleated cells, counts were estimated from reference gene primer amplification. The protocol was immunoSEQ multiplex PCR, while the TCRdb copy is restricted to in-frame clones and leaves out a portion. Clonal size and the V and J genes are those of that table, whereas D and trimming came from the DNA. The table records 95,000 to 150,000 clones, just over 70% of them present only once.

The sequenced sample was peripheral blood. The gene calls are TRBV18 and TRBJ2-6, with 11 bases lining up with TRBD1. The clonotype comes from a human donor with acute or convalescent COVID-19. The donor label of this sample is uncertain. The CDR3: CASSLGQGARSGANVLTF. The DNA of the CDR3 is TGTGCCAGCTCACTCGGACAGGGGGCGCGATCTGGGGCCAACGTCCTGACTTTC.